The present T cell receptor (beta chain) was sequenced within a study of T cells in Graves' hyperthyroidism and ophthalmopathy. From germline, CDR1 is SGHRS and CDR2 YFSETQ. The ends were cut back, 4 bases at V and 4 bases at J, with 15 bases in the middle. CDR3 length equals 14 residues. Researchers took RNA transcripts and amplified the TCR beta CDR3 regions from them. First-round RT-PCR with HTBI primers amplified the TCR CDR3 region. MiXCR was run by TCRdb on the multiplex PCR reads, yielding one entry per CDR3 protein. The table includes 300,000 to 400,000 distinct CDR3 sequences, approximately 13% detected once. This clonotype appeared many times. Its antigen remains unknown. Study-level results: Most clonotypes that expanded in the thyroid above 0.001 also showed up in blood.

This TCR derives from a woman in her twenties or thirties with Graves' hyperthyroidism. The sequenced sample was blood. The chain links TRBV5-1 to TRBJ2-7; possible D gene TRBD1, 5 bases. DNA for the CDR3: TGCGCCAGCAGCCCACCGGACAAATCATACGAGCAGTACTTC. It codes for CASSPPDKSYEQYF.